This T cell receptor (beta chain) stems from a study of CD8+ T cells in alopecia areata. Study-wide findings and caveats: Researchers report lesional scalp, most notably alopecia totalis/universalis, outstripped normal scalp in clonality. Shared TCR sequences were less clear between patients than in mice, possibly partly from HLA diversity.

With respect to this clone: Its antigen is unknown.

Germline loops: CDR1 SGHAT, CDR2 FQNNGV. Trimming stripped 2 bases from V and 4 bases from J, with 5 bases between. This CDR3 spans 12 amino acids. After isolation, RNA underwent reverse transcription to generate cDNA as the sequencing template. This table comes from immunoSEQ multiplex PCR, and its TCRdb copy is limited to in-frame clones, with some not included. The repertoire consists of fewer than 200,000 clones, with 59% occurring once and the leading ten covering about 15%. The receptor was isolated from a human donor with alopecia areata. V gene TRBV11-2 combines with J gene TRBJ2-5; no clear D. The sample was CD4+ T cells sorted from blood, taken at week 0. As DNA, the CDR3 is TGTGCCAGCAGCTTAATTAGAGAGACCCAGTACTTC. Amino acids: CASSLIRETQYF.